The 24 T cell receptor beta chains presented below share a single source sample, sequenced in a study of T cell responses to AZD1222 COVID-19 vaccine. Method: immunoSEQ multiplex PCR; TCRdb's copy keeps in-frame clones and lacks some. The sample yields around 110,000 clones, just over 85% seen once. The specimen comprised peripheral blood, sampled on day 0 of AZD1222 vaccination. These receptors were obtained from an adult in good health.

V and J are TRBV24-1 and TRBJ2-5; D is ambiguous. The V and J ends lost 3 bases and 2 bases respectively, with 6 bases between them. The CDR3 length is 13 residues. Germline CDR1 is KGHDR and CDR2 is SFDVKD. This CDR3 reads CATSDKGQETQYF. The CDR3 DNA follows: TGTGCCACCAGTGATAAGGGTCAAGAGACCCAGTACTTC.

This clone was detected once. This chain joins TRBV5-6 and TRBJ2-7; D uncertain. CDR1 SGHDT and CDR2 YYEEEE come from the germline V gene. The CDR3 loop spans 12 amino acids. Trimming shortened V by 1 base and J by 5 bases, and 7 bases separated the two germline ends. The DNA for the CDR3 is TGTGCCAGCAGCTTGAGGGTCAACGAGCAGTACTTC. Its protein is CASSLRVNEQYF.

The V and J genes are TRBV28 and TRBJ2-5; TRBD1 might be the D (5 bases). Trimming left V 7 bases short and J 3 bases short, with 18 bases between. CDR3 length: 15 amino acids. Germline V gene data show CDR1 as MDHEN and CDR2 as SYDVKM. The CDR3 protein is CASIPSGIGKETQYF. In DNA, the CDR3 is TGTGCCAGCATACCCTCAGGGATAGGGAAAGAGACCCAGTACTTC.

The chain links TRBV4-3 to TRBJ2-1; TRBD1 matches 7 bases. The CDR3 covers 15 residues. V was pared by 2 bases and J by 7 bases, with 8 bases of the junction left unmatched. Germline V gene data show CDR1 as LGHNA and CDR2 as YSLEER. In DNA, the CDR3 is TGCGCCAGCAGCCAACAAGAGGGGGCCCATAATGAGCAGTTCTTC. Translating it yields CASSQQEGAHNEQFF.

The rearrangement joins TRBV18 to TRBJ1-1, with D perhaps matching TRBD1 (5 bases). The V gene lost 1 base and the J gene lost 5 bases, with 11 bases spanning the gap. Germline CDR1 and CDR2: KGHSH and LQKENI. This CDR3 spans 14 amino acids. CDR3 sequence (DNA): TGTGCCAGCTCACCACAGGGAAGACAGACTGAAGCTTTCTTT. Amino acids: CASSPQGRQTEAFF.

This clone came up many times. The chain links TRBV5-4 to TRBJ2-2, with D tentatively TRBD1 (6 bases). The CDR3 length is 15 residues. In germline, CDR1 is SGHNT, CDR2 YYREEE (reference sequence). Trimming removed 3 bases at V and 5 bases at J, with 14 bases between. The chain's CDR3 is CASSSPLRGTGELFF. For the CDR3, the DNA is TGTGCCAGCAGCTCCCCCCTAAGGGGGACCGGGGAGCTGTTTTTT.

This clone was observed many times. The J gene is TRBJ2-2, the V gene TRBV25-1; no clear D. The V gene lost 2 bases and the J gene lost 4 bases, with 5 bases spanning the gap. The germline V gene encodes CDR1 MGHDK and CDR2 SYGVNS. The CDR3 length is 13 residues. The CDR3 region is CASSEGITGELFF. CDR3 coding DNA: TGTGCCAGCAGTGAAGGAATCACCGGGGAGCTGTTTTTT. The full variable domain, in which reference TRBV25-1 and TRBJ2-2 provide the parts outside the CDR3, is EADIYQTPRYLVIGTGKKITLECSQTMGHDKMYWYQQDPGMELHLIHYSYGVNSTEKGDLSSESTVSRIRTEHFPLTLESARPSHTSQYLCASSEGITGELFFGEGSRLTVL.

The chain has TRBV5-1 and TRBJ1-1, with 8 bases matching TRBD1. This CDR3 region has 14 residues. After removal of 3 bases from V and 3 bases from J, the junction contained 4 bases not matched to a gene. Germline V CDR1 and CDR2: SGHRS, YFSETQ. As DNA, the CDR3 is TGCGCCAGCAGCTCCTGGACAGGGTACACTGAAGCTTTCTTT. It is translated as CASSSWTGYTEAFF.

The chain carries TRBV7-2 and TRBJ1-3; D call uncertain. The CDR3 runs to 16 residues. The germline V and J ends were trimmed by 2 bases and 0 bases, with 11 bases remaining between them. Germline values: CDR1 SGHTA, CDR2 FQGNSA. The CDR3 sequence: CASSLQPTVSGNTIYF. The CDR3 coding sequence is TGTGCCAGCAGCTTACAACCCACAGTCTCTGGAAACACCATATATTTT.

J is TRBJ2-2 and V is TRBV6-5; D gene ambiguous. V lost 6 bases and J lost 2, with 7 bases in between. This CDR3 is built from 13 residues. Germline V gene sequence: CDR1 MNHEY, CDR2 SVGAGI. This CDR3 reads CASRRQNTGELFF. The DNA of the CDR3 is TGTGCCAGCAGGAGACAAAACACCGGGGAGCTGTTTTTT.

This clone was detected once. V usage is TRBV9 and J usage is TRBJ2-2; 7 nucleotides agree with TRBD2. V was clipped by 7 bases and J by 4 bases; unmatched bases: 10. Per germline, CDR1 SGDLS and CDR2 YYNGEE. The CDR3 extends over 15 amino acids. CDR3: CASSPGQRGTGELFF. CDR3 DNA sequence: TGTGCCAGCTCCCCCGGGCAGCGGGGCACCGGGGAGCTGTTTTTT.

The rearrangement uses TRBV5-1 and TRBJ1-1; perhaps TRBD1 as D (5 bases). The germline gives CDR1 SGHRS, CDR2 YFSETQ. The CDR3 has 16 amino acids. Between the trimmed V and J ends, which lost 5 bases and 3 bases, there was a span of 20 bases. This chain's CDR3 is CASSLLVGGRDTEAFF. DNA for the CDR3: TGCGCCAGCAGTCTTTTGGTGGGGGGAAGGGACACTGAAGCTTTCTTT.

The chain couples TRBV6-5 to TRBJ2-2; 8 positions agree with TRBD1. Germline CDR1 and CDR2: MNHEY and SVGAGI. J was trimmed by 4 bases and V by 2 bases; bases with no gene match: 3. The CDR3 has 15 amino acids. The CDR3 here is CASSYPQGGTGELFF. CDR3 DNA: TGTGCCAGCAGTTACCCACAGGGGGGCACCGGGGAGCTGTTTTTT.

V is TRBV25-1 and J is TRBJ1-2; D is unresolved. The germline V gene encodes CDR1 MGHDK and CDR2 SYGVNS. The CDR3 is made up of 16 amino acids. The V end was cut by 3 bases, the J end by 5 bases, with 19 bases between. CDR3: CASSEGERAGNYGYTF. Written as DNA, the CDR3 is TGTGCCAGCAGTGAGGGAGAACGGGCAGGAAATTATGGCTACACCTTC.

The J gene is TRBJ1-2, the V gene TRBV10-3; no firm D call. Per germline, CDR1 ENHRY and CDR2 SYGVKD. The CDR3 is made up of 14 amino acids. The V end lost 4 bases, the J end lost 0 bases, and 9 bases lay between the germline ends. CDR3 sequence: CAISGLSANYGYTF. Written as DNA, the CDR3 is TGTGCCATCAGTGGCCTCTCAGCTAACTATGGCTACACCTTC.

This clone appeared a single time. The rearrangement uses TRBV19 and TRBJ1-2; no definite D call. The CDR3 has 14 residues. In germline, CDR1 is LNHDA, CDR2 SQIVND (reference sequence). Trimming took 8 bases from V and 0 from J, leaving 13 bases between them. The CDR3 nucleotides read TGTGCCAGTCGAAGGACGGGGACTAACTATGGCTACACCTTC. Translation gives CASRRTGTNYGYTF.

The genes are TRBV24-1 and TRBJ2-5; D might be TRBD1 (6 bases). This CDR3 has 15 amino acids. The V end was cut by 4 bases, the J end by 4 bases, with 15 bases between. Germline assignment: CDR1 KGHDR and CDR2 SFDVKD. The CDR3 nucleotides read TGTGCCACCAGTGACATCGTGGGCAGGGGAGAGACCCAGTACTTC. It yields the protein CATSDIVGRGETQYF.

The J gene is TRBJ1-1, the V gene TRBV19; no reliable D call. Trimming removed 4 bases from V and 3 bases from J, with 12 bases in between. This CDR3 is 14 amino acids long. Germline CDR1 LNHDA, CDR2 SQIVND (reference sequence). CDR3 DNA sequence: TGTGCCAGTAGTAGTTATGCGGGCTACACTGAAGCTTTCTTT. Translation: CASSSYAGYTEAFF. Using reference TRBV19 and TRBJ1-1 for the parts outside the CDR3, the full variable domain is DGGITQSPKYLFRKEGQNVTLSCEQNLNHDAMYWYRQDPGQGLRLIYYSQIVNDFQKGDIAEGYSVSREKKESFPLTVTSAQKNPTAFYLCASSSYAGYTEAFFGQGTRLTVV.

The chain links TRBV7-9 to TRBJ1-2, with TRBD1 matching over 8 bases. The J segment lost 3 bases and the V segment lost 7 bases, leaving 7 bases of the junction unmatched. In germline, CDR1 is SEHNR, CDR2 FQNEAQ (reference sequence). This CDR3 has 14 amino acids. The CDR3 coding sequence is TGTGCCAGCACCAAGACAGGGGATGACTATGGCTACACCTTC. Translating it yields CASTKTGDDYGYTF.

This chain joins TRBV5-1 and TRBJ1-2; D gene unclear. Trimming left V 0 bases short and J 4 bases short, with 13 bases between. Per germline, CDR1 SGHRS and CDR2 YFSETQ. CDR3 length: 15 amino acids. The DNA of the CDR3 is TGCGCCAGCAGCTTGGGAGTTCAGAAACGCTATGGCTACACCTTC. Its protein product is CASSLGVQKRYGYTF.

The J gene is TRBJ2-2, the V gene TRBV7-3; 8 bases align to TRBD1. V lost 5 bases to trimming and J lost 2 bases; unmatched junction nucleotides: 4. The CDR3 sequence is 15 residues long. Germline assignment: CDR1 SGHTA and CDR2 FQGTGA. CDR3 amino acids: CASSPGQGNTGELFF. The CDR3 DNA follows: TGTGCCAGCAGCCCCGGACAGGGAAACACCGGGGAGCTGTTTTTT.

The chain uses TRBV4-1 and TRBJ2-5; either TRBD1 or TRBD2 may supply D (5 bases each). Germline lookup yields CDR1 MGHRA and CDR2 YSYEKL. The ends were cut back, 0 bases at V and 5 bases at J, with 13 bases in the middle. The CDR3 is made up of 15 amino acids. The CDR3 DNA follows: TGCGCCAGCAGCCAAGATCGGACTCCAGGGGAGACCCAGTACTTC. Translation: CASSQDRTPGETQYF.

The genes are TRBV5-1 and TRBJ2-1; weak D call: TRBD1 (5 bases). The CDR3 has 15 residues. V gave up 2 bases and J gave up 2 bases, with 11 bases separating them. In germline, CDR1 is SGHRS, CDR2 YFSETQ. The CDR3 sequence is CASSFDRYTYNEQFF. CDR3 sequence (DNA): TGCGCCAGCAGCTTTGACAGATATACCTACAATGAGCAGTTCTTC.

DNA for the CDR3: TGTGCCAGCAGCTTAGAGATAGGACAGATGAACACTGAAGCTTTCTTT. This encodes CASSLEIGQMNTEAFF. V is TRBV7-6 and J is TRBJ1-1; weak D call: TRBD1 (6 bases). V was cut by 1 base and J by 0 bases, with 12 bases left in between. The CDR3 contains 16 residues. Germline V lookup: CDR1 SGHVS, CDR2 FNYEAQ.